The 26 T cell receptor beta chains in this list originate from one sample, sequenced in a study of cytomegalovirus exposure and HLA in healthy donors. Vbeta (60) and Jbeta (13) primers were used in the PCR. Profiling relied on immunoSEQ multiplex PCR, and the TCRdb table lists in-frame clones only, not all of them. The data show 84,000 or so clones, with roughly four fifths seen just once and roughly 3.7% held by the top ten. Sample: PBMCs. Receptors were obtained from a man aged 30 to 39 in good health and CMV-seronegative.

The chain employs TRBV11-2 and TRBJ1-4, with 8 bases matching TRBD1. Germline V lookup: CDR1 SGHAT, CDR2 FQNNGV. Trimming removed 5 bases from V and 5 bases from J; junction bases left unmatched: 10. CDR3 length: 16 residues. CDR3 bases: TGTGCCAGCAGCAAACAGTGGGACAGGATGAATGAAAAACTGTTTTTT. It is translated as CASSKQWDRMNEKLFF.

The chain combines TRBV2 with TRBJ2-1, with D unresolved. V was clipped by 3 bases and J by 4 bases, with 10 bases between them. The germline CDR1 and CDR2 sequences are SNHLY and FYNNEI. This CDR3 has 14 residues. The CDR3 nucleotides read TGTGCCAGCAGTGATCTTGGCAGATACAATGAGCAGTTCTTC. It translates to CASSDLGRYNEQFF.

The chain is built from TRBV28 and TRBJ2-3, with 11 bases aligning to TRBD2. V lost 3 bases, J lost 5 bases, and 16 bases stayed unmatched. Germline CDR1 is MDHEN and CDR2 is SYDVKM. This CDR3 contains 19 residues. CDR3 coding DNA: TGTGCCAGCAGTTTCGGCCTGGTTTTGACTAGCGGGATAGGAGATACGCAGTATTTT. Protein product: CASSFGLVLTSGIGDTQYF.

The chain recombines TRBV21-1 with TRBJ2-3; TRBD2, as called in the table, went unchecked against the DNA. TRBV21-1 is a documented pseudogene. The CDR3 consists of 17 residues. The chain's CDR3 is CASIQWEVAESTDTQYF. In nucleotides, the CDR3 is TGTGCCAGCATCCAATGGGAGGTAGCGGAGAGCACAGATACGCAGTATTTT.

The chain carries TRBV7-2 and TRBJ2-3; the match to TRBD2 covers 8 bases. The CDR3 length is 15 residues. Germline loops: CDR1 SGHTA, CDR2 FQGNSA. Trimming at V came to 5 bases and at J to 1 base, leaving 5 bases not matched to a gene. CDR3 sequence: CASSLPGLGTDTQYF. As DNA, the CDR3 is TGTGCCAGCAGCCTCCCGGGACTAGGCACAGATACGCAGTATTTT.

The chain recombines TRBV4-2 with TRBJ2-2; 11 positions match TRBD1. CDR1 and CDR2 (germline): LGHNA, YNFKEQ. Losses at the gene ends were 2 bases for V and 4 bases for J; bases not matched to a gene: 3. The CDR3 runs to 16 residues. CDR3 DNA sequence: TGTGCCAGCAGCCAAATTGGGACAGGGGGCACCGGGGAGCTGTTTTTT. As protein: CASSQIGTGGTGELFF.

The rearrangement joins TRBV18 to TRBJ1-1; 9 nucleotides match TRBD1. Germline assignment: CDR1 KGHSH and CDR2 LQKENI. With V trimmed by 5 bases and J by 5 bases, 6 bases remained unmatched. The CDR3 loop spans 14 amino acids. The chain's CDR3 is CASSWDRERTEAFF. Here the CDR3 DNA reads TGTGCCAGCTCATGGGACAGGGAGAGAACTGAAGCTTTCTTT.

The chain combines TRBV7-8 with TRBJ1-2; D uncertain. Per the germline V gene, CDR1 is SGHVS and CDR2 is FQNEAQ. The V end was cut by 5 bases, the J end by 2 bases, with 15 bases between. CDR3 length: 15 residues. Here the CDR3 reads CASSHRRRENYGYTF. CDR3 nucleotides: TGTGCCAGCAGCCACCGACGCCGGGAAAACTATGGCTACACCTTC. Together with reference TRBV7-8 and TRBJ1-2, the CDR3 gives the full variable domain: GAGVSQSPRYKVAKRGQDVALRCDPISGHVSLFWYQQALGQGPEFLTYFQNEAQLDKSGLPSDRFFAERPEGSVSTLKIQRTQQEDSAVYLCASSHRRRENYGYTFGSGTRLTVV.

The V gene is TRBV15, the J gene TRBJ2-3, with 7 bases that match TRBD2. V lost 0 bases to trimming and J lost 4 bases; unmatched junction nucleotides: 13. Germline CDR1 LNHNV, CDR2 YYDKDF (reference sequence). The CDR3 is 18 residues long. CDR3 DNA sequence: TGTGCCACCAGCAGAGATATTACGGCGGAGCGGGGCGCAGATACGCAGTATTTT. This codes for CATSRDITAERGADTQYF.

This rearrangement joins TRBV28 to TRBJ2-7; 9 bases fit TRBD2. This CDR3 region has 16 residues. CDR1 and CDR2 from the germline V gene are MDHEN and SYDVKM. With V trimmed by 3 bases and J by 4 bases, 10 bases remained unmatched. The CDR3 sequence is CASSFVRGSGRYEQYF. The CDR3 DNA follows: TGTGCCAGCAGTTTTGTAAGGGGTAGCGGGAGATACGAGCAGTACTTC.

This chain connects TRBV4-3 to TRBJ2-7; D remains unclear. This CDR3 spans 16 amino acids. Looked up from germline, CDR1 is LGHNA and CDR2 is YSLEER. The ends were cut back, 0 bases at V and 2 bases at J, with 14 bases in the middle. The CDR3 nucleotides read TGCGCCAGCAGCCAAGATCTTCTTCAGGATCCCTACGAGCAGTACTTC. The encoded protein is CASSQDLLQDPYEQYF.

This clone was counted only a few times. The chain has TRBV4-1 and TRBJ1-3; D ambiguous. The V and J ends lost 4 bases and 1 base respectively, with 14 bases between them. Germline V lookup: CDR1 MGHRA, CDR2 YSYEKL. The CDR3 has 16 amino acids. CDR3 sequence (DNA): TGCGCCAGCAGCCGCCTCCATGGGCTATCTGGAAACACCATATATTTT. Translated, it gives CASSRLHGLSGNTIYF.

The chain is built from TRBV2 and TRBJ2-3, with a possible D match to TRBD1 (6 bases). Germline V gives CDR1 SNHLY, CDR2 FYNNEI. The CDR3 extends over 15 amino acids. Trimming shortened V by 6 bases and J by 1 base, and 14 bases separated the two germline ends. Here the CDR3 reads CASRSQGSGTDTQYF. In DNA, the CDR3 is TGTGCCAGCAGGTCTCAGGGGTCCGGCACAGATACGCAGTATTTT.

The chain combines TRBV9 with TRBJ2-7; the D gene is possibly TRBD1 (6 bases). V was shortened by 0 bases and J by 2 bases, with 15 bases between the two germline ends. The CDR3 loop spans 16 amino acids. The germline V gene has CDR1 SGDLS and CDR2 YYNGEE. CDR3 DNA: TGTGCCAGCAGCGTAGACGGACAGCCCTCCCCCTACGAGCAGTACTTC. It codes for CASSVDGQPSPYEQYF.

In this sample, this clone turned up a few times. The chain carries TRBV29-1 and TRBJ2-7; TRBD1 matches 7 bases. The CDR3 consists of 13 residues. J gave up 4 bases and V 4 bases, and 7 bases lay outside the gene matches. Germline loops: CDR1 SQVTM, CDR2 ANQGSEA. This CDR3 is CSVGQGDAYEQYF. The CDR3 region has the DNA TGCAGCGTTGGGCAGGGGGACGCTTACGAGCAGTACTTC.

The chain uses TRBV5-4 and TRBJ2-5, with TRBD1 identical over 7 bases. From germline, CDR1 is SGHNT and CDR2 YYREEE (reference sequence). The junction had 10 bases not matched to a gene; V was cut back by 4 bases and J by 7 bases. The CDR3 runs 14 residues. The CDR3 region has the DNA TGTGCCAGCAGCCCGGACAGGCCCCTGTCGACCCAGTACTTC. This sequence encodes CASSPDRPLSTQYF.

The chain links TRBV7-9 to TRBJ2-6; the D is unclear. Germline assignment: CDR1 SEHNR and CDR2 FQNEAQ (reference sequence). Trimming left V 1 base short and J 0 bases short, with 16 bases between. The CDR3 spans 19 residues. CDR3 in DNA: TGTGCCAGCAGCTTAGGGTATGAGACTGGAGACTCTGGGGCCAACGTCCTGACTTTC. Amino acid sequence: CASSLGYETGDSGANVLTF.

V usage is TRBV5-1 and J usage is TRBJ1-1; 10 bases are a match to TRBD1. Germline CDR1 is SGHRS and CDR2 is YFSETQ. The CDR3 sequence is 15 residues long. Trimming removed 2 bases from V and 5 bases from J; junction bases left unmatched: 6. As DNA, the CDR3 is TGCGCCAGCAGCTTCGGGACAGGGGTATATACTGAAGCTTTCTTT. Its translation is CASSFGTGVYTEAFF.

The chain has TRBV28 and TRBJ2-7; the match to TRBD1 covers 10 bases. V lost 4 bases and J lost 4; bases outside the gene matches: 7. This CDR3 has 15 amino acids. CDR1 is MDHEN and CDR2 is SYDVKM in the germline V gene. The CDR3 loop is CASSSPGQGLYEQYF. The CDR3, as DNA: TGTGCCAGCAGTTCGCCGGGACAGGGGTTGTACGAGCAGTACTTC.

The chain is built from TRBV4-2 and TRBJ2-6, with a weak D call TRBD1 (6 bases). V lost 4 bases, J lost 0 bases, and 10 bases lay in between. In germline, CDR1 is LGHNA, CDR2 YNFKEQ. This CDR3 spans 16 amino acids. The chain's CDR3 is CASSPSGDSGANVLTF. CDR3 DNA: TGTGCCAGCAGCCCTTCAGGGGACTCTGGGGCCAACGTCCTGACTTTC.

This chain connects TRBV5-8 to TRBJ2-3; TRBD2 agrees at 9 bases. This CDR3 comprises 16 residues. Germline assignment: CDR1 SGHTS and CDR2 YDEGEE. The trim removed 0 bases at V and 5 bases at J, leaving 7 bases unmatched. The CDR3 loop reads CASSLDMTSGGDTQYF. CDR3 bases: TGTGCCAGCAGCTTGGACATGACTAGCGGCGGAGATACGCAGTATTTT.

The chain combines TRBV4-1 with TRBJ2-1; TRBD1 agrees at 8 bases. The germline V gene has CDR1 MGHRA and CDR2 YSYEKL. The V and J ends lost 3 bases and 2 bases, in that order; junction bases with no gene match: 3. This CDR3 has 15 amino acids. CDR3 in amino acids: CASSQTDRAYNEQFF. The DNA for the CDR3 is TGCGCCAGCAGCCAGACGGACAGGGCCTACAATGAGCAGTTCTTC.

A few counts support this clone. The chain links TRBV11-2 to TRBJ1-2, with D possibly being TRBD1 (5 bases). Trimming pared 1 base from V and 13 bases from J, leaving 10 bases between. Per germline, CDR1 SGHAT and CDR2 FQNNGV. The CDR3 covers 11 residues. DNA of the CDR3: TGTGCCAGCAGCTTAGGCGGGACTCCCACCTTC. Translated, it gives CASSLGGTPTF. The full variable domain, with the rest looked up from reference TRBV11-2 and TRBJ1-2, is EAGVAQSPRYKIIEKRQSVAFWCNPISGHATLYWYQQILGQGPKLLIQFQNNGVVDDSQLPKDRFSAERLKGVDSTLKIQPAKLEDSAVYLCASSLGGTPTFGSGTRLTVV.

There are a few counts of this clone. This chain connects TRBV27 to TRBJ1-2, with 7 bases aligning to TRBD1. V dropped 5 bases and J dropped 8; count of bases not matched to a gene: 11. Per germline, CDR1 MNHEY and CDR2 SMNVEV (reference sequence). There are 14 residues in the CDR3. CDR3 in DNA: TGTGCCAGCAGTACCGGACAGGCCCCCCTCGGCTACACCTTC. Translated: CASSTGQAPLGYTF.

The chain recombines TRBV6-5 with TRBJ2-7, with TRBD1 matching 7 bases. The V segment lost 0 bases and the J segment 4 bases; nucleotides outside the gene matches: 6. Germline assignment: CDR1 MNHEY and CDR2 SVGAGI. The length of the CDR3 is 15 residues. DNA of the CDR3: TGTGCCAGCAGTTACTCGGGGTCAGGGGGTTACGAGCAGTACTTC. Translated: CASSYSGSGGYEQYF.

Only a few counts were recorded for this clone. The CDR3 DNA is TGTGCCAGCAGCTTCTATTCAGCGGGGACCAACACCGGGGAGCTGTTTTTT. It is translated as CASSFYSAGTNTGELFF. The rearrangement links TRBV11-2 to TRBJ2-2; 7 positions agree with TRBD2. The CDR3 contains 17 residues. V lost 3 bases, J lost 2 bases, and 9 bases stayed unmatched. CDR1 and CDR2 (germline): SGHAT, FQNNGV.